A single sample gave rise to the 18 T cell receptor beta chains below, sequenced in a study of T cell responses to AZD1222 COVID-19 vaccine. Clones were read by immunoSEQ multiplex PCR, and TCRdb kept only the in-frame ones, dropping some. The table records over 95,000 clones, just under 90% of them present only once. The starting material was peripheral blood, obtained on day 0 of AZD1222 vaccination. Receptor source: an adult in good health.

V and J are TRBV27 and TRBJ1-4; D unclear. The germline V and J ends were trimmed by 4 bases and 3 bases, with 12 bases remaining between them. CDR1 is MNHEY and CDR2 is SMNVEV in the germline V gene (reference sequence). This CDR3 spans 15 amino acids. The CDR3 coding sequence is TGTGCCAGCAGTTCCGGCAGGCTATCTAATGAAAAACTGTTTTTT. Protein product: CASSSGRLSNEKLFF.

This clone was found a few times. The CDR3 loop is CASSFGSGHGFF. The CDR3 nucleotides are TGTGCCAGCAGTTTTGGGTCAGGACACGGGTTCTTC. The V gene is TRBV7-2, the J gene TRBJ2-1, with D possibly being TRBD1 (5 bases). The CDR3 covers 12 residues. V dropped 6 bases and J dropped 15 bases, with 18 bases sitting between them. CDR1 SGHTA and CDR2 FQGNSA come from the germline V gene.

The CDR3 here is CASSLYGLGNQPQHF. The CDR3, as DNA: TGTGCCAGCAGCTTATATGGGCTCGGGAATCAGCCCCAGCATTTT. The chain employs TRBV7-2 and TRBJ1-5; D unresolved. This CDR3 contains 15 residues. V was clipped by 2 bases and J by 4 bases, with 12 bases between them. Germline loops: CDR1 SGHTA, CDR2 FQGNSA.

The chain recombines TRBV2 with TRBJ2-7; a weak D match, TRBD1 (5 bases). CDR3 length: 14 amino acids. Germline loops: CDR1 SNHLY, CDR2 FYNNEI. V was cut by 5 bases and J by 0 bases, with 11 bases left in between. In DNA, the CDR3 is TGTGCCAGCAGTAGTGACAGTGCCTCCTACGAGCAGTACTTC. Its translation: CASSSDSASYEQYF.

By frequency in the sample, this clone is medium-sized. The chain has TRBV28 and TRBJ2-1; TRBD2 aligns across 9 bases. There are 15 residues in the CDR3. The V gene end was trimmed by 4 bases and the J gene end by 7 bases; junction bases not matched to a gene: 8. The germline V gene has CDR1 MDHEN and CDR2 SYDVKM. The CDR3 spells CASSSEAGGRNEQFF. CDR3 nucleotide sequence: TGTGCCAGCAGTTCCGAGGCGGGAGGGAGGAATGAGCAGTTCTTC.

The chain links TRBV28 to TRBJ2-3, with 7 bases aligning to TRBD2. V lost 6 bases, J lost 5 bases, and 8 bases stayed unmatched. In germline, CDR1 is MDHEN, CDR2 SYDVKM. This CDR3 has 14 residues. CDR3 loop: CASSTRWGGDTQYF. Here the CDR3 DNA reads TGTGCCAGCAGCACGAGATGGGGGGGAGATACGCAGTATTTT. Complete variable domain (other parts from reference TRBV28 and TRBJ2-3): DVKVTQSSRYLVKRTGEKVFLECVQDMDHENMFWYRQDPGLGLRLIYFSYDVKMKEKGDIPEGYSVSREKKERFSLILESASTNQTSMYLCASSTRWGGDTQYFGPGTRLTVL.

About this clone: One end of the junction fails to match germline, which may point to a read error. This chain joins TRBV29-1 and TRBJ1-1, with D possibly TRBD1 on 5 matching bases. The CDR3 has 11 amino acids. Germline-derived CDR1 and CDR2 are SQVTM and ANQGSEA. The CDR3 region is CSTGGNTEAFF. CDR3 in DNA: TGTAGCACGGGGGGTAATACTGAAGCTTTCTTT.

The chain employs TRBV19 and TRBJ1-3, with a weak D call TRBD1 (5 bases). The CDR3 covers 11 residues. Germline V CDR1 and CDR2: LNHDA, SQIVND (reference sequence). Deletions cut 10 bases from V and 9 bases from J, with 13 bases between. The CDR3 spells CAIQGSSTIYF. In nucleotides, the CDR3 is TGTGCCATCCAGGGATCTAGCACCATATATTTT.

This sequence joins TRBV7-6 and TRBJ1-4; tentative D call: TRBD1 (5 bases). V lost 1 base to trimming and J lost 5 bases, with 17 bases between them. Germline CDR1 SGHVS, CDR2 FNYEAQ. The CDR3 covers 17 residues. The CDR3 here is CASSLEYTGRMNEKLFF. The CDR3 region has the DNA TGTGCCAGCAGCTTAGAGTATACGGGACGGATGAATGAAAAACTGTTTTTT. Full variable domain (remainder filled in from reference TRBV7-6 and TRBJ1-4): GAGVSQSPRYKVTKRGQDVALRCDPISGHVSLYWYRQALGQGPEFLTYFNYEAQQDKSGLPNDRFSAERPEGSISTLTIQRTEQRDSAMYRCASSLEYTGRMNEKLFFGSGTQLSVL.

This chain uses TRBV6-5 with TRBJ1-2; 8 bases are a match to TRBD1. Losses at the gene ends were 8 bases for V and 8 bases for J; bases not matched to a gene: 16. The CDR3 is 15 residues long. The V gene's germline CDR1 is MNHEY and CDR2 SVGAGI. The CDR3 region has the DNA TGTGCCAGCCATAAGCCTGGACAGGGAAGTGACGGCTACACCTTC. This sequence encodes CASHKPGQGSDGYTF.

This clone was picked up one time. CDR3 nucleotides: TGTGCCAGCAGTTGGAGTGCGATGGACGAGCAGTACTTC. Translation: CASSWSAMDEQYF. The rearrangement joins TRBV6-1 to TRBJ2-7; D not resolved. Per germline, CDR1 MNHNS and CDR2 SASEGT. The CDR3 has 13 residues. Trimming removed 5 bases at V and 5 bases at J, with 13 bases between.

The chain employs TRBV7-8 and TRBJ2-1, with 9 bases that match TRBD1. The trim removed 3 bases at V and 4 bases at J, leaving 4 bases unmatched. CDR1 and CDR2 (germline): SGHVS, FQNEAQ. The CDR3 length is 15 residues. The CDR3 reads CASSLRQGVYNEQFF. DNA of the CDR3: TGTGCCAGCAGCTTGAGACAGGGGGTTTACAATGAGCAGTTCTTC.

The chain recombines TRBV4-2 with TRBJ1-2; D gene unclear. Germline V gene lookup returns CDR1 LGHNA and CDR2 YNFKEQ. Deletions cut 0 bases from V and 2 bases from J, with 10 bases between. The CDR3 is 15 amino acids. The CDR3 here is CASSQEGRLNYGYTF. The CDR3 nucleotides are TGTGCCAGCAGCCAAGAAGGTAGATTGAACTATGGCTACACCTTC.

V usage is TRBV4-1 and J usage is TRBJ1-1; the D is unclear. Trimming removed 0 bases from V and 4 bases from J, with 9 bases in between. This CDR3 region has 14 residues. Germline CDR1 reads MGHRA; CDR2 reads YSYEKL. CDR3 sequence: CASSQDFRATEAFF. The CDR3, as DNA: TGCGCCAGCAGCCAAGATTTTAGGGCCACTGAAGCTTTCTTT.

CDR3 nucleotide sequence: TGTGCTAGTGGGTCGGACAGTAGCTATGGCTACACCTTC. Translated: CASGSDSSYGYTF. J is TRBJ1-2 and V is TRBV12-5, with D maybe TRBD1 (6 bases). In germline, CDR1 is LGHNT, CDR2 FRNRAP. Between the trimmed V and J ends, which lost 6 bases and 4 bases, there was a span of 12 bases. The CDR3 is 13 amino acids.

The rearrangement joins TRBV12-3 or TRBV12-4 to TRBJ1-1; no firm D call. This CDR3 is built from 13 residues. Trimming took off 3 bases at V and 3 bases at J, with 8 bases between the two ends. CDR3 DNA: TGTGCCAGCAGTTTGAGATGGGACACTGAAGCTTTCTTT. This translates into CASSLRWDTEAFF.

Only one count was recorded for this clone. The chain combines TRBV19 with TRBJ2-2, with a possible D match to TRBD1 (5 bases). Germline values: CDR1 LNHDA, CDR2 SQIVND (reference sequence). The CDR3 is 14 amino acids. Between the trimmed V and J ends, which lost 3 bases and 3 bases, there was a span of 8 bases. CDR3 nucleotides: TGTGCCAGTAGTATCGGACACCACACCGGGGAGCTGTTTTTT. Its protein product is CASSIGHHTGELFF.

This chain links TRBV19 with TRBJ1-6; D perhaps matches TRBD1 (5 bases). V lost 6 bases and J lost 0, with 15 bases in between. The germline CDR1 and CDR2 sequences are LNHDA and SQIVND (reference sequence). There are 17 residues in the CDR3. The CDR3 loop reads CASRKGRGSSYNSPLHF. The CDR3 nucleotides are TGTGCCAGTAGGAAGGGGCGGGGGAGCTCCTATAATTCACCCCTCCACTTT.